These T cell receptor beta chains were read from a single sample in a study of beta chain features in type 1 diabetes. Produced via immunoSEQ multiplex PCR; TCRdb's table is partial and in-frame only. This table has under 300,000 clones, 16% appearing once. Input material: naive CD4+ T cells from blood. These receptors all stem from a man under 40 with type 1 diabetes. Both conserved end residues are part of each CDR3. D genes are given only for firm matches. Size values are once, few and many counts, or a class for expanded clones, and some rows have none.

abundance,j_gene,d_gene,v_gene,CDR3nt,CDR3aa
few,TRBJ2-6,NA,TRBV29-1,TGCAGCGTTTTAGGAGGGGCCTCTGGGGCCAACGTCCTGACTTTC,CSVLGGASGANVLTF
few,TRBJ2-7,NA,TRBV7-2,TGTGCCAGCAGCTTAGTCGTACTCCTATTGGGGAAGGAAGAGCAGTACTTC,CASSLVVLLLGKEEQYF
NA,TRBJ1-1,NA,TRBV7-3,TGTGCCAGCAGCTTAGCGGGGTCACTCGGGGGAGCTTTCTTT,CASSLAGSLGGAFF
NA,TRBJ2-7,NA,TRBV11-1,TGTGCCAGCAGCTTATCGGAGGATCAATCCTACGAGCAGTACTTC,CASSLSEDQSYEQYF
NA,TRBJ1-2,NA,TRBV29-1,TGCAGCGTTGAACCCAGGGTCGATGGCTACACCTTC,CSVEPRVDGYTF
NA,TRBJ1-5,NA,TRBV7-2,TGTGCCAGCAGCCCCGACAGAGCTCAGCCCCAGCATTTT,CASSPDRAQPQHF
few,TRBJ2-6,NA,TRBV14,TGTGCCAGCGGAAGCTCTGGGGCCAACGTCCTGACTTTC,CASGSSGANVLTF
few,TRBJ2-1,NA,TRBV5-4,TGTGCCAGCAGCTTGGACAGGCTGAACAATGAGCAGTTCTTC,CASSLDRLNNEQFF
few,TRBJ2-3,NA,TRBV5-6,TGTGCCAGCAGCGGACTTGGTGGGTGGTTGGGCCAACAAGATACGCAGTATTTT,CASSGLGGWLGQQDTQYF
few,TRBJ2-3,TRBD1,TRBV29-1,TGCAGCGTTGAGACAGGGAGTAGCACAGATACGCAGTATTTT,CSVETGSSTDTQYF
few,TRBJ2-7,TRBD2,TRBV29-1,TGCAGCGGAGGGAGGGACTCCTACGAGCAGTACTTC,CSGGRDSYEQYF
NA,TRBJ1-4,TRBD1,TRBV4-2,TGTGCCAGCAGCCGCGCTGTGAGGACAGGAGAAAAACTGTTTTTT,CASSRAVRTGEKLFF
NA,TRBJ1-1,TRBD1,TRBV29-1,TGCAGCGTTGTTAGACAGGGTACCATATTAAGCACTGAAGCTTTCTTT,CSVVRQGTILSTEAFF
few,TRBJ2-1,NA,TRBV25-1,TGTGCCAGCAGTGACAATAGACTAGGAGGTGGCGATGAGCAGTTCTTC,CASSDNRLGGGDEQFF
NA,TRBJ2-1,NA,TRBV4-1,TGCGCCAGCAGCCACGGGAACAATGAGCAGTTCTTC,CASSHGNNEQFF
few,TRBJ1-5,NA,TRBV7-8,TGTGCCAGCAGCTTAACCCGGGACGGCTGGAGACAGCCCCAGCATTTT,CASSLTRDGWRQPQHF
NA,TRBJ2-5,NA,TRBV2,TGTGCCAGCAGTGGTAGCGTAACCCAGTACTTC,CASSGSVTQYF
few,TRBJ2-7,TRBD1,TRBV7-9,TGTGCCAGCAGCACGGACAGGGGCTACGAGCAGTACTTC,CASSTDRGYEQYF
NA,TRBJ1-4,NA,TRBV4-1,TGCGCCAGCAGTCAGAGGGAGGGGGATGAAAAACTGTTTTTT,CASSQREGDEKLFF
NA,TRBJ2-6,NA,TRBV29-1,TGCAGCGTCGGGCTTCTAGTCTCTGGGGCCAACGTCCTGACTTTC,CSVGLLVSGANVLTF
NA,TRBJ2-7,NA,TRBV5-4,TGTGCCAGCAGCCTCGACAGACGCTACGAGCAGTACTTC,CASSLDRRYEQYF
few,TRBJ1-1,NA,TRBV19,TGTGCCAGTCAGGCTAACAGAAACACTGAAGCTTTCTTT,CASQANRNTEAFF
few,TRBJ2-5,NA,TRBV28,TGTGCCAGCGAAACCAGGGAGACCCAGTACTTC,CASETRETQYF
NA,TRBJ2-7,NA,TRBV18,TGTGCCAGCTCACCAATCGACAACCGGGTCCACGAGCAGTACTTC,CASSPIDNRVHEQYF
few,TRBJ2-7,NA,TRBV28,TGTGCCAGCAGGAAGCCGGGAGTGACCTACGAGCAGTACTTC,CASRKPGVTYEQYF
few,TRBJ2-5,NA,TRBV28,TGTGCCAGCAGTTCCGGGCCCCAAGAGACCCAGTACTTC,CASSSGPQETQYF
few,TRBJ2-7,NA,TRBV4-2,TGTGCCAGCAGCCAAGACGGGACCTACGAGCAGTACTTC,CASSQDGTYEQYF
few,TRBJ2-4,NA,TRBV6-1,TGTGCCAGCAGAGGGGTGGGAAGAGGGTACTTC,CASRGVGRGYF
NA,TRBJ2-5,TRBD1,TRBV6-4,TGTGCCAACCGGGACAGCGTGAGAGAGACCCAGTACTTC,CANRDSVRETQYF
few,TRBJ2-2,TRBD2,TRBV29-1,TGCAGCGCCGGGAGGGAGTACACCGGGGAGCTGTTTTTT,CSAGREYTGELFF
NA,TRBJ2-5,TRBD1,TRBV5-4,TGTGCCAGCAGCTCACCGGGACAGACGACCGGGACCCAGTACTTC,CASSSPGQTTGTQYF
few,TRBJ2-5,NA,TRBV4-1,TGCGCCAGCAGCTCTTGTCCCCAGTACTTC,CASSSCPQYF
NA,TRBJ2-7,NA,TRBV28,TGTGCCAGCAGTGCCCCCTACGAGCAGTACTTC,CASSAPYEQYF
NA,TRBJ2-5,NA,TRBV30,TGTGCCTGGAGTGAAGCCAGGGCGGGAGAGACCCAGTACTTC,CAWSEARAGETQYF
NA,TRBJ2-7,TRBD1,TRBV29-1,TGCAGCGGAGGGGGCCTGCACTCCTACGAGCAGTACTTC,CSGGGLHSYEQYF
NA,TRBJ2-7,NA,TRBV28,TGTGCCAGTGCCCTTGGACAGAGCTACGAGCAGTACTTC,CASALGQSYEQYF
few,TRBJ2-3,NA,TRBV9,TGTGCCAGCAGCAGGGGACTGGAAGATACGCAGTATTTT,CASSRGLEDTQYF
once,TRBJ2-7,TRBD1,TRBV29-1,TGCAGCATTGCGATGGGACAGGGGGCAAGAGCGCAGTACTTC,CSIAMGQGARAQYF
few,TRBJ2-5,TRBD1,TRBV18,TGTGCCAGCTCACTCCAGGGACAGGAGACCCAGTACTTC,CASSLQGQETQYF
NA,TRBJ2-1,TRBD2,TRBV29-1,TGCAGCGTTTTGGTCGGACTAGCGGGGTCAAGCTCCTACAATGAGCAGTTCTTC,CSVLVGLAGSSSYNEQFF
few,TRBJ2-2,NA,TRBV9,TGTGCCAGCACAGAGGCTGTCACCGGGGAGCTGTTTTTT,CASTEAVTGELFF
few,TRBJ1-1,TRBD1,TRBV29-1,TGCAGCGTAAGACAGGGGCTAGGGGAAGCTTTCTTT,CSVRQGLGEAFF
NA,TRBJ2-7,NA,TRBV10-3,TGTGCCATCAGGGAGGCAGAGCAAACCTACGAGCAGTACTTC,CAIREAEQTYEQYF
NA,TRBJ2-7,TRBD1,TRBV7-2,TGTGCCAGCAGCTTAGTGAGACAGGGAACCGAGCAGTACTTC,CASSLVRQGTEQYF
few,TRBJ2-1,NA,TRBV19,TGTGCCAGTAGTATAGAGCTCCTAGGGGGGGCTGAGCAGTTCTTC,CASSIELLGGAEQFF
few,TRBJ2-7,NA,TRBV12-2,TGTGCAAGTCGCCCAGACACCGGTAACGAGCAGTACTTC,CASRPDTGNEQYF
few,TRBJ2-4,NA,TRBV18,TGTGCCAGCTCACCGGGTAGCGGAAAAGAAAACATTCAGTACTTC,CASSPGSGKENIQYF
few,TRBJ2-4,TRBD2,TRBV30,TGTGCCTGGAGTCCGCTTAGCGGGAGGGGGGACATTCAGTACTTC,CAWSPLSGRGDIQYF
few,TRBJ2-7,NA,TRBV4-3,TGCGCCAGCAGCCAAGTCTTACAGGGTAATGAGCAGTACTTC,CASSQVLQGNEQYF
NA,TRBJ1-2,TRBD1,TRBV6-5,TGTGCCAGCAGTTCACCGGGACAGGGGGCGGAAGGCTACACCTTC,CASSSPGQGAEGYTF
few,TRBJ1-1,NA,TRBV19,TGTGCCACCGGTCCAGGGGCCCTGAACACTGAAGCTTTCTTT,CATGPGALNTEAFF
NA,TRBJ1-3,NA,TRBV30,TGTGCCTGGTCGGGCTCCTCTGGAAACACCATATATTTT,CAWSGSSGNTIYF
few,TRBJ1-5,NA,TRBV5-4,TGTGCCAGCAGCTACCAGGGTAGCAATCAGCCCCAGCATTTT,CASSYQGSNQPQHF
NA,TRBJ2-5,NA,TRBV9,TGTGCCAGCAGCGCGAAGGGGGGAGCAGAGACCCAGTACTTC,CASSAKGGAETQYF
NA,TRBJ2-1,NA,TRBV28,TGTGCCAGCAGTTTACCTGCAGGGATAATTGAGTTCTTC,CASSLPAGIIEFF
NA,TRBJ2-1,NA,TRBV10-3,TGTGCCTCTCAGGGGAATGAGCAGTTCTTC,CASQGNEQFF
few,TRBJ2-3,NA,TRBV10-3,TGTGCCATCAGAAACACAGATACGCAGTATTTT,CAIRNTDTQYF